A single sample is the source of the 17 T cell receptor beta chains below, sequenced in a study of blood T cell repertoires in COVID-19. The repertoire was sequenced with immunoSEQ multiplex PCR; TCRdb's copy has only in-frame clones and lacks some. The profile shows over 140,000 clones, 76% of them singletons. Material for sequencing was peripheral blood. These receptors all stem from a woman of 80 years or more with active or convalescent COVID-19.

The rearrangement links TRBV27 to TRBJ1-1; D ambiguous. The CDR3 has 13 residues. V lost 2 bases to trimming and J lost 4 bases, with 8 bases between them. CDR1 and CDR2 (germline): MNHEY, SMNVEV (reference sequence). CDR3 bases: TGTGCCAGCAGTTTAGGAGCGAGCACTGAAGCTTTCTTT. This gives the protein CASSLGASTEAFF.

The chain links TRBV15 to TRBJ2-7; 10 bases are a match to TRBD2. The J segment lost 7 bases and the V segment lost 0 bases, leaving 3 bases of the junction unmatched. CDR1 and CDR2 from the germline V gene are LNHNV and YYDKDF (reference sequence). The CDR3 extends over 14 amino acids. CDR3 sequence (DNA): TGTGCCACCAGCAGAGATGAAGCGGGGGGGGAGCAGTACTTC. It translates to CATSRDEAGGEQYF.

This clone was observed a few times. The rearrangement links TRBV7-9 to TRBJ1-1; 7 nucleotides match TRBD1. The length of the CDR3 is 15 residues. V was clipped by 3 bases and J by 2 bases; unmatched bases: 6. Germline CDR1 reads SEHNR; CDR2 reads FQNEAQ (reference sequence). CDR3: CASSLMTGLNTEAFF. For the CDR3, the DNA is TGTGCCAGCAGCTTGATGACAGGGCTTAACACTGAAGCTTTCTTT.

The chain carries TRBV2 and TRBJ2-7; TRBD1 is a possible D gene (6 bases). Trimming removed 2 bases at V and 3 bases at J, with 14 bases between. The germline CDR1 and CDR2 sequences are SNHLY and FYNNEI. This CDR3 comprises 15 residues. CDR3 residues: CASSEQYRVDYEQYF. CDR3 nucleotides: TGTGCCAGCAGTGAACAGTACAGGGTAGACTACGAGCAGTACTTC.

This clone has just one count. V and J are TRBV6-4 and TRBJ1-6; 12 nucleotides agree with TRBD1. The CDR3 loop spans 14 amino acids. Germline CDR1 is MRHNA and CDR2 is SNTAGT. The trim removed 7 bases at V and 9 bases at J, leaving 4 bases unmatched. CDR3 residues: CASNEGQGASPLHF. CDR3 nucleotides: TGTGCCAGCAATGAGGGACAGGGGGCTTCACCCCTCCACTTT.

The sample holds a few counts of this clone. The chain recombines TRBV6-2 or TRBV6-3 with TRBJ1-2; TRBD1 matches at 10 bases. After removal of 2 bases from V and 1 base from J, the junction contained 4 bases not matched to a gene. The CDR3 has 16 amino acids. CDR1 MNHEY and CDR2 SVGEGT come from the germline V gene. CDR3 in DNA: TGTGCCAGCAGTTACGGTGGACAGGGGGGTAACTATGGCTACACCTTC. It translates to CASSYGGQGGNYGYTF.

This clone was seen more than once but under ten times. V usage is TRBV11-1 and J usage is TRBJ2-3; 7 positions agree with TRBD2. V gave up 3 bases and J gave up 2 bases; unmatched junction bases: 8. The CDR3 is 16 amino acids. Germline CDR1 reads SGHAT; CDR2 reads FQDESV (reference sequence). The CDR3 DNA is TGTGCCAGCAGCTTCGGCGCGGGGGTTAACACAGATACGCAGTATTTT. This translates into CASSFGAGVNTDTQYF.

This clone was counted ten times or more. The chain recombines TRBV7-8 with TRBJ2-7, with 7 nucleotides matching TRBD2. This CDR3 comprises 14 residues. In germline, CDR1 is SGHVS, CDR2 FQNEAQ. V lost 5 bases and J lost 2; bases outside the gene matches: 6. CDR3 sequence: CASSLSSGPYEQYF. CDR3 bases: TGTGCCAGCAGCCTCTCTAGCGGTCCCTACGAGCAGTACTTC.

This chain connects TRBV5-1 to TRBJ1-6; no clear D gene. The V gene's germline CDR1 is SGHRS and CDR2 YFSETQ. Trimming stripped 0 bases from V and 6 bases from J, with 10 bases between. This CDR3 spans 15 amino acids. The CDR3 bases are TGCGCCAGCAGCTTGGCCGGGGATTCTAATTCACCCCTCCACTTT. Translated, it gives CASSLAGDSNSPLHF.

J is TRBJ2-1 and V is TRBV11-2; no clear D. The length of the CDR3 is 13 residues. V dropped 1 base and J dropped 10 bases, with 11 bases sitting between them. CDR1 is SGHAT, CDR2 FQNNGV, per germline. The CDR3 DNA is TGTGCCAGCAGCTTAGCTCAGGTAAACGAGCAGTTCTTC. This encodes CASSLAQVNEQFF.

V usage is TRBV19 and J usage is TRBJ2-1; TRBD1 matches 10 bases. This CDR3 is 20 amino acids long. In germline, CDR1 is LNHDA, CDR2 SQIVND (reference sequence). After removal of 0 bases from V and 0 bases from J, the junction contained 11 bases not matched to a gene. This chain's CDR3 is CASSIESRTGGFLSYNEQFF. The CDR3 region has the DNA TGTGCCAGTAGTATAGAGAGTAGGACAGGGGGGTTTCTCTCCTACAATGAGCAGTTCTTC.

V gene TRBV7-3 combines with J gene TRBJ2-5; 10 positions agree with TRBD2. The ends lost 4 bases at V and 5 bases at J; junction bases unmatched: 10. The CDR3 contains 16 residues. Germline V gives CDR1 SGHTA, CDR2 FQGTGA. The CDR3 here is CASSSEAGGSRETQYF. The CDR3 DNA is TGTGCCAGCAGCTCCGAAGCGGGGGGGTCCCGCGAGACCCAGTACTTC.

This clone was seen just once. J is TRBJ2-3 and V is TRBV7-8; 9 bases match TRBD2. V gave up 4 bases and J gave up 0 bases; unmatched junction bases: 8. Per the germline V gene, CDR1 is SGHVS and CDR2 is FQNEAQ. The CDR3 sequence is 17 residues long. The CDR3 is CASSSGRGGGSTDTQYF. CDR3 sequence (DNA): TGTGCCAGCAGCTCGGGGCGGGGGGGCGGTAGCACAGATACGCAGTATTTT. Full variable domain (missing parts from reference TRBV7-8 and TRBJ2-3): GAGVSQSPRYKVAKRGQDVALRCDPISGHVSLFWYQQALGQGPEFLTYFQNEAQLDKSGLPSDRFFAERPEGSVSTLKIQRTQQEDSAVYLCASSSGRGGGSTDTQYFGPGTRLTVL.

The chain recombines TRBV19 with TRBJ2-1; 7 positions agree with TRBD1. Trimming cost V 3 bases and J 5 bases; bases outside gene matches: 13. The CDR3 has 17 amino acids. The V gene's germline CDR1 is LNHDA and CDR2 SQIVND (reference sequence). CDR3 nucleotide sequence: TGTGCCAGTAGTATTCCCCGATTAGGGGGCGCTCACAATGAGCAGTTCTTC. It translates to CASSIPRLGGAHNEQFF. Based on the CDR3 plus reference TRBV19 and TRBJ2-1, the full variable domain is DGGITQSPKYLFRKEGQNVTLSCEQNLNHDAMYWYRQDPGQGLRLIYYSQIVNDFQKGDIAEGYSVSREKKESFPLTVTSAQKNPTAFYLCASSIPRLGGAHNEQFFGPGTRLTVL.

This clone has a single count. The J gene is TRBJ2-5, the V gene TRBV29-1, with 7 bases that match TRBD1. The germline V gene encodes CDR1 SQVTM and CDR2 ANQGSEA. The V segment lost 6 bases and the J segment 2 bases; nucleotides outside the gene matches: 6. The CDR3 totals 13 residues. CDR3 residues: CSVKQGRQETQYF. CDR3 DNA: TGCAGCGTAAAACAGGGGAGACAAGAGACCCAGTACTTC.

This chain links TRBV10-3 with TRBJ1-5, with unresolved D. The CDR3 runs 12 residues. V lost 0 bases and J lost 12, with 9 bases in between. Looked up from germline, CDR1 is ENHRY and CDR2 is SYGVKD. The CDR3 nucleotides read TGTGCCATCAGTGAGTCGAAGCTGAACCAGCATTTT. Encoded protein: CAISESKLNQHF.

The chain uses TRBV30 and TRBJ1-5, with 9 nucleotides matching TRBD1. This CDR3 has 13 amino acids. Germline V gives CDR1 GTSNPN, CDR2 SVGIG (reference sequence). V lost 5 bases and J lost 5; bases outside the gene matches: 4. The CDR3 protein is CAWGTGIDQPQHF. The CDR3 DNA follows: TGTGCCTGGGGGACAGGGATCGATCAGCCCCAGCATTTT.